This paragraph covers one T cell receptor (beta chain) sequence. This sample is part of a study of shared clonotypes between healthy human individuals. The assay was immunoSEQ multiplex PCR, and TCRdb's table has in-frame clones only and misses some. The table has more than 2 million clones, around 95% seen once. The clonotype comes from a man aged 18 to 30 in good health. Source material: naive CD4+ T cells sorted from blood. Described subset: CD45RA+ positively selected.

CDR3 sequence: CASSVLESGGYNEQFF. CDR3 sequence (DNA): TGTGCCAGCAGCGTATTAGAGTCTGGGGGCTACAATGAGCAGTTCTTC. The chain carries TRBV25-1 and TRBJ2-1, with D perhaps given as TRBD1 or TRBD2 (5 bases each). With 6 bases removed from V and 3 bases from J, the gap between germline ends came to 18 bases. Germline CDR1 MGHDK, CDR2 SYGVNS. The CDR3 spans 16 residues.